This TCR beta chain appears in the sequencing data of a study of T-cell reconstitution after alpha-beta-depleted transplantation in children. This clonotype is labeled as medium-sized. The CDR3 runs to 14 residues. With 4 bases clipped from V and 0 bases from J, the junction kept 5 bases outside the gene matches. Germline CDR1 is SQVTM and CDR2 is ANQGSEA. Unique molecular identifiers were used in preparing the TCRbeta library. Using its own MiXCR run on the PCR reads, TCRdb lists one record per CDR3 protein. The sample holds about 640,000 distinct CDR3 sequences, 10% to 15% seen once. The specimen was PBMCs, mostly from graft donor cells, collected 360 days after TCRalphabeta/CD19-depleted stem cell transplant. The clonotype comes from a male patient under 18 who had a stem cell transplant for acute myeloid leukemia, so the T cells may come from the graft donor. The V and J genes are TRBV29-1 and TRBJ2-7, with 8 nucleotides matching TRBD2. As DNA, the CDR3 is TGCAGCGTTGGGACCGGGACTAGCTCCTACGAGCAGTACTTC. This gives the protein CSVGTGTSSYEQYF.